These 27 T cell receptor beta chains were all obtained from the same sample, sequenced in a study of blood T cell repertoires in COVID-19. Repertoires were generated with immunoSEQ multiplex PCR, while TCRdb's copy carries only in-frame clones and drops some. The sample has about 54,000 clones; around 80% are singletons. The sample consisted of peripheral blood. The receptor source for this set is a human donor in a cohort sampled during active or convalescent COVID-19.

The rearrangement joins TRBV11-2 to TRBJ2-7; the D gene is possibly TRBD1 (6 bases). The CDR3 runs 13 residues. Germline loops: CDR1 SGHAT, CDR2 FQNNGV. The V end was cut by 5 bases, the J end by 2 bases, with 10 bases between. The CDR3 DNA reads TGTGCCAGCAGCAGGGACACCGCCTACGAGCAGTACTTC. Encoded protein: CASSRDTAYEQYF.

The rearrangement joins TRBV19 to TRBJ2-3; the match to TRBD1 covers 8 bases. Germline V gene lookup returns CDR1 LNHDA and CDR2 SQIVND (reference sequence). V lost 3 bases to trimming and J lost 4 bases; unmatched junction nucleotides: 9. The CDR3 length is 16 residues. CDR3 nucleotide sequence: TGTGCCAGTAGTATTGATAAAGGACAGGGCTCAGATACGCAGTATTTT. It codes for CASSIDKGQGSDTQYF.

This clone was found a few times. The chain uses TRBV10-3 and TRBJ1-1; TRBD1 might be the D (5 bases). The V and J ends lost 11 bases and 1 base respectively, with 14 bases between them. This CDR3 has 13 amino acids. The germline V gene encodes CDR1 ENHRY and CDR2 SYGVKD. CDR3 nucleotides: TGTGCCTTCTCCGCCCAGGGGAACACTGAAGCTTTCTTT. As protein: CAFSAQGNTEAFF.

The chain uses TRBV11-2 and TRBJ1-1; 10 positions match TRBD1. Germline loops: CDR1 SGHAT, CDR2 FQNNGV. This CDR3 contains 17 residues. The V gene end was trimmed by 4 bases and the J gene end by 2 bases; junction bases not matched to a gene: 10. In DNA form, the CDR3 reads TGTGCCAGCAGCTATCCGGGACAGGGGAAAAGAAACACTGAAGCTTTCTTT. Its translation is CASSYPGQGKRNTEAFF.

DNA for the CDR3: TGTGCCAGCAGCCCCCACCGGTGGGGGGGCGTAGATACGCAGTATTTT. It translates to CASSPHRWGGVDTQYF. V is TRBV7-9 and J is TRBJ2-3, with D possibly matching TRBD2 (7 bases). V was pared by 5 bases and J by 5 bases, with 20 bases between. Germline CDR1 SEHNR, CDR2 FQNEAQ (reference sequence). The CDR3 is made up of 16 amino acids.

The CDR3 DNA reads TGTGCCAGCAGTTTGAGCGCCCTAGCGGGGGGGACAGATACGCAGTATTTT. This sequence encodes CASSLSALAGGTDTQYF. V and J are TRBV27 and TRBJ2-3; 12 nucleotides match TRBD2. Germline assignment: CDR1 MNHEY and CDR2 SMNVEV (reference sequence). The V gene end was trimmed by 3 bases and the J gene end by 3 bases; junction bases not matched to a gene: 7. The CDR3 runs to 17 residues.

The rearrangement uses TRBV6-2 or TRBV6-3 and TRBJ2-3, with D hard to call. Germline V gives CDR1 MNHEY, CDR2 SVGEGT. The V gene lost 0 bases and the J gene lost 2 bases, with 18 bases spanning the gap. This CDR3 spans 18 amino acids. CDR3 loop: CASSYSRPLVALTDTQYF. In nucleotides, the CDR3 is TGTGCCAGCAGTTACTCCCGCCCTTTGGTAGCCCTCACAGATACGCAGTATTTT.

The V gene is TRBV4-2, the J gene TRBJ2-7; 9 nucleotides match TRBD1. Germline-derived CDR1 and CDR2 are LGHNA and YNFKEQ. Unmatched junction bases numbered 9, after V lost 0 bases and J lost 3 bases. The CDR3 loop spans 17 amino acids. The CDR3 reads CASSQDYGGQGYYEQYF. The DNA of the CDR3 is TGTGCCAGCAGCCAAGATTATGGGGGACAGGGATACTACGAGCAGTACTTC.

The genes are TRBV9 and TRBJ1-4, with TRBD1 identical over 10 bases. Germline values: CDR1 SGDLS, CDR2 YYNGEE. The ends lost 3 bases at V and 8 bases at J; junction bases unmatched: 7. The CDR3 extends over 15 amino acids. The CDR3 reads CASSARQGATEKLFF. The CDR3 DNA is TGTGCCAGCAGCGCACGACAGGGGGCAACAGAAAAACTGTTTTTT. The complete variable domain, with remaining parts taken from reference TRBV9 and TRBJ1-4, reads DSGVTQTPKHLITATGQRVTLRCSPRSGDLSVYWYQQSLDQGLQFLIQYYNGEERAKGNILERFSAQQFPDLHSELNLSSLELGDSALYFCASSARQGATEKLFFGSGTQLSVL.

The chain carries TRBV7-2 and TRBJ2-7, with 7 bases that match TRBD1. The V gene's germline CDR1 is SGHTA and CDR2 FQGNSA. The CDR3 contains 15 residues. Trimming cost V 0 bases and J 4 bases; bases outside gene matches: 6. The CDR3: CASSLAAGGKYEQYF. Written as DNA, the CDR3 is TGTGCCAGCAGCTTAGCGGCAGGGGGTAAATACGAGCAGTACTTC.

The chain recombines TRBV11-2 with TRBJ1-5; D is uncertain. The CDR3 runs to 13 residues. V was cut by 6 bases and J by 0 bases, with 6 bases left in between. Germline CDR1 is SGHAT and CDR2 is FQNNGV. The CDR3 sequence: CASSPFSNQPQHF. The CDR3 DNA is TGTGCCAGCAGTCCCTTTAGCAATCAGCCCCAGCATTTT.

This rearrangement joins TRBV2 to TRBJ1-4; D is perhaps TRBD1 (6 bases). Germline values: CDR1 SNHLY, CDR2 FYNNEI. The CDR3 consists of 14 residues. Deletions cut 6 bases from V and 7 bases from J, with 15 bases between. In DNA form, the CDR3 reads TGTGCCAGCAGGGTTGAAGGGGGTAGTGAAAAACTGTTTTTT. Residues: CASRVEGGSEKLFF.

J is TRBJ1-6 and V is TRBV19; TRBD1 might be the D (5 bases). With 3 bases removed from V and 5 bases from J, the gap between germline ends came to 8 bases. CDR1 LNHDA and CDR2 SQIVND come from the germline V gene (reference sequence). CDR3 length: 14 residues. The CDR3: CASSIQGDNSPLHF. The CDR3 DNA is TGTGCCAGTAGTATTCAAGGGGATAATTCACCCCTCCACTTT.

The chain couples TRBV5-4 to TRBJ2-7; maybe TRBD1 (6 bases). The CDR3 spans 16 residues. Per the germline V gene, CDR1 is SGHNT and CDR2 is YYREEE (reference sequence). V was clipped by 4 bases and J by 2 bases, with 19 bases between them. The CDR3 region is CASSPTDGGPTYEQYF. The CDR3, as DNA: TGTGCCAGCAGCCCGACAGATGGGGGCCCCACCTACGAGCAGTACTTC.

V usage is TRBV27 and J usage is TRBJ1-5, with 11 bases that match TRBD1. CDR1 is MNHEY, CDR2 SMNVEV, per germline (reference sequence). V trimming: 6 bases; J trimming: 4 bases; junction bases outside the gene matches: 5. The CDR3 runs to 15 residues. As DNA, the CDR3 is TGTGCCAGCAGCCCGGGGACAGGGGGGAATCAGCCCCAGCATTTT. Its protein is CASSPGTGGNQPQHF.

V usage is TRBV4-1 and J usage is TRBJ1-4, with 10 positions matching TRBD1. Germline CDR1 and CDR2: MGHRA and YSYEKL. V lost 3 bases and J lost 5; bases outside the gene matches: 9. The CDR3 covers 17 residues. DNA of the CDR3: TGCGCCAGCAGCCACGGTTGGTTGGACAGGGGGAATGAAAAACTGTTTTTT. This translates into CASSHGWLDRGNEKLFF.

The chain joins TRBV18 to TRBJ2-7; 10 positions match TRBD1. Germline CDR1 is KGHSH and CDR2 is LQKENI. With V trimmed by 3 bases and J by 5 bases, 7 bases remained unmatched. This CDR3 contains 15 residues. DNA of the CDR3: TGTGCCAGCTCACCTCGGGGACAGGGGATTCACGAGCAGTACTTC. It codes for CASSPRGQGIHEQYF.

The chain links TRBV7-3 to TRBJ1-1; TRBD1 might be the D (6 bases). The V and J ends lost 5 bases and 2 bases respectively, with 9 bases between them. The CDR3 is 13 amino acids. The germline CDR1 and CDR2 sequences are SGHTA and FQGTGA. The CDR3 DNA is TGTGCCAGCAGCCTGGACAGAAACACTGAAGCTTTCTTT. Translated: CASSLDRNTEAFF.

The chain uses TRBV7-2 and TRBJ2-2; 15 nucleotides agree with TRBD2. The CDR3 contains 18 residues. The ends lost 5 bases at V and 0 bases at J; junction bases unmatched: 4. The germline V gene encodes CDR1 SGHTA and CDR2 FQGNSA. The CDR3 protein is CASSPRTSGGANTGELFF. CDR3 DNA: TGTGCCAGCAGCCCTAGGACTAGCGGGGGGGCGAACACCGGGGAGCTGTTTTTT.

This rearrangement joins TRBV6-5 to TRBJ1-6; no firm D call. The CDR3 has 14 amino acids. Germline assignment: CDR1 MNHEY and CDR2 SVGAGI. Trimming took off 7 bases at V and 2 bases at J, with 9 bases between the two ends. The CDR3 is CASNEFTYNSPLHF. The DNA of the CDR3 is TGTGCCAGCAACGAGTTTACCTATAATTCACCCCTCCACTTT.

V is TRBV6-2 or TRBV6-3 and J is TRBJ2-3; 8 bases are a match to TRBD1. Trimming at V came to 7 bases and at J to 4 bases, leaving 7 bases not matched to a gene. Germline values: CDR1 MNHEY, CDR2 SVGEGT. The CDR3 is 14 residues long. The DNA of the CDR3 is TGTGCCAGCAACCCCGACAGGGGTCCAGATACGCAGTATTTT. It encodes CASNPDRGPDTQYF.

The chain joins TRBV7-5 to TRBJ2-1; the D call of TRBD1 is as the table states it, not checked on the DNA. TRBV7-5 is a known pseudogene. CDR3 length: 15 residues. The DNA of the CDR3 is TGTGCCAGAAGCTTGTTGACAGGGCCCTACAATGAGCAGTTCTTC. Translated, it gives CARSLLTGPYNEQFF.

J is TRBJ1-2 and V is TRBV6-5; D gene unclear. The V gene's germline CDR1 is MNHEY and CDR2 SVGAGI. This CDR3 spans 14 amino acids. V gave up 0 bases and J gave up 8 bases, with 13 bases separating them. CDR3: CASSYSPREGGYTF. CDR3 bases: TGTGCCAGCAGTTACTCCCCACGGGAGGGAGGCTACACCTTC.

This sequence joins TRBV4-3 and TRBJ1-2, with 8 bases identical to TRBD1. Per the germline V gene, CDR1 is LGHNA and CDR2 is YSLEER. The CDR3 runs 15 residues. Trimming removed 0 bases from V and 8 bases from J; junction bases left unmatched: 8. The CDR3 region is CASSQDYRQGSGYTF. The CDR3 nucleotides read TGCGCCAGCAGCCAAGATTATAGACAGGGGAGCGGCTACACCTTC.

The V call is TRBV27, the J call TRBJ2-1, with unresolved D. CDR3 size: 14 residues. CDR1 is MNHEY, CDR2 SMNVEV, per germline (reference sequence). V lost 6 bases and J lost 7, with 16 bases in between. DNA of the CDR3: TGTGCCAGCAGGTTAGCCTACGCAACGAATGAGCAGTTCTTC. Translation: CASRLAYATNEQFF.

V gene TRBV4-3 combines with J gene TRBJ1-5; D gene unclear. Germline V CDR1 and CDR2: LGHNA, YSLEER. The CDR3 runs to 14 residues. The V and J ends lost 0 bases and 4 bases respectively, with 7 bases between them. DNA for the CDR3: TGCGCCAGCAGCCAAGATGGCGGAAATCAGCCCCAGCATTTT. This sequence encodes CASSQDGGNQPQHF.

V and J are TRBV25-1 and TRBJ2-7; weak D call: TRBD2 (6 bases). The V and J ends lost 7 bases and 2 bases respectively, with 15 bases between them. Per germline, CDR1 MGHDK and CDR2 SYGVNS. The CDR3 is made up of 14 amino acids. The CDR3 DNA follows: TGTGCCAGCAAATCGGAGGGACCTACCTACGAGCAGTACTTC. Translating gives CASKSEGPTYEQYF.